The subject of this entry is one TCR beta chain. This sample is drawn from a study of blood T cell repertoires in COVID-19. Across the whole study: Both acute and convalescent COVID-19 samples were obtained from the United States, Italy and Spain. The analysed material was cDNA or gDNA that came from T cells, B-cell-depleted T cells, or PBMCs.

Clones were sequenced by immunoSEQ multiplex PCR, and TCRdb holds only the in-frame ones, with some missing. The sample has approximately 170,000 clones; approximately 82% are singletons. Germline CDR1 is LNHNV and CDR2 is YYDKDF (reference sequence). The germline V and J ends were trimmed by 0 bases and 4 bases, with 7 bases remaining between them. This CDR3 has 13 amino acids. The chain recombines TRBV15 with TRBJ2-7; a possible D gene is TRBD1 (5 bases). The sample comprised peripheral blood. This sequence originates from an elderly woman with active or convalescent COVID-19. CDR3 protein: CATSRDRQYEQYF. CDR3 bases: TGTGCCACCAGCAGAGATCGACAGTACGAGCAGTACTTC.